The 25 T cell receptor beta chains reported below all come from one sample, sequenced in a study of blood T cell repertoires in COVID-19. Produced via immunoSEQ multiplex PCR; TCRdb's table is partial and in-frame only. The sample holds roughly 90,000 clones, 70% to 90% seen once. The specimen sequenced was peripheral blood. The receptors were sampled from a woman aged 80 or over with COVID-19, enrolled during active disease.

The rearrangement uses TRBV28 and TRBJ2-3; 9 nucleotides line up with TRBD1. Germline-derived CDR1 and CDR2 are MDHEN and SYDVKM. This CDR3 region has 16 residues. With 7 bases clipped from V and 4 bases from J, the junction kept 12 bases outside the gene matches. CDR3 coding DNA: TGTGCCAGCACCGGAGCCGGGACAGGGAACGCAGATACGCAGTATTTT. Its translation is CASTGAGTGNADTQYF.

This chain joins TRBV2 and TRBJ2-3; D gene uncertain. Germline loops: CDR1 SNHLY, CDR2 FYNNEI. The V and J ends lost 2 bases and 2 bases respectively, with 2 bases between them. This CDR3 comprises 12 residues. The CDR3 sequence is CASSEYTDTQYF. The DNA for the CDR3 is TGTGCCAGCAGTGAATACACAGATACGCAGTATTTT.

The chain joins TRBV10-3 to TRBJ1-1; 7 bases are a match to TRBD1. CDR3 length: 15 amino acids. Looked up from germline, CDR1 is ENHRY and CDR2 is SYGVKD. Trimming removed 0 bases from V and 5 bases from J; junction bases left unmatched: 6. In nucleotides, the CDR3 is TGTGCCATCAGTGAGTCGGGACAGCGAGGGACTGAAGCTTTCTTT. Protein product: CAISESGQRGTEAFF.

The V gene is TRBV18, the J gene TRBJ2-3, with no clear D. With 4 bases removed from V and 2 bases from J, the gap between germline ends came to 4 bases. The CDR3 consists of 12 residues. Germline CDR1 KGHSH, CDR2 LQKENI. CDR3 region: CASSLHTDTQYF. The CDR3 coding sequence is TGTGCCAGCTCACTCCACACAGATACGCAGTATTTT.

In its sample, this clone was seen once. CDR3 protein: CASSPTAGGTDTQYF. CDR3 coding DNA: TGTGCCAGCAGCCCGACAGCGGGAGGGACAGATACGCAGTATTTT. The chain uses TRBV3-1 (or the pseudogene TRBV3-2) and TRBJ2-3; 10 bases line up with TRBD2. This CDR3 is built from 15 residues. The J segment lost 3 bases and the V segment lost 4 bases, leaving 4 bases of the junction unmatched. CDR1 is LGHDT, CDR2 YNNKEL, per germline (reference sequence).

CDR3 sequence (DNA): TGTGCCAGCAGTGAATATGGGACAGGGGGCGCAAACTATGGCTACACCTTC. This translates into CASSEYGTGGANYGYTF. V is TRBV25-1 and J is TRBJ1-2, with 12 bases identical to TRBD1. CDR1 and CDR2 (germline): MGHDK, SYGVNS. V gave up 0 bases and J gave up 2 bases; unmatched junction bases: 4. The CDR3 is made up of 17 amino acids.

CDR3 nucleotide sequence: TGTGCCAGCTCACCGGGACAGGGGCAGTACGAGCAGTACTTC. Its translation is CASSPGQGQYEQYF. The rearrangement uses TRBV18 and TRBJ2-7, with 10 bases aligning to TRBD1. CDR1 and CDR2 (germline): KGHSH, LQKENI. V gave up 3 bases and J gave up 4 bases; unmatched junction bases: 3. The CDR3 length is 14 residues.

The chain carries TRBV30 and TRBJ2-7; TRBD1 matches 9 bases. From germline, CDR1 is GTSNPN and CDR2 SVGIG (reference sequence). CDR3 size: 13 residues. The J segment lost 2 bases and the V segment lost 6 bases, leaving 5 bases of the junction unmatched. CDR3 coding DNA: TGTGCCTGTCCACGGACAGGGGCCTACGAGCAGTACTTC. Its protein product is CACPRTGAYEQYF.

The chain has TRBV5-1 and TRBJ1-2; 10 bases match TRBD1. Germline V lookup: CDR1 SGHRS, CDR2 YFSETQ. Germline trimming cut 0 bases from V and 3 bases from J; bases unmatched to any gene: 2. This CDR3 contains 15 residues. DNA for the CDR3: TGCGCCAGCAGCTTGGGACAGGGGGCTTACTATGGCTACACCTTC. Its translation: CASSLGQGAYYGYTF.

The chain joins TRBV7-2 to TRBJ2-3; TRBD1 matches at 8 bases. This CDR3 contains 13 residues. Germline loops: CDR1 SGHTA, CDR2 FQGNSA. Germline trimming cut 5 bases from V and 9 bases from J; bases unmatched to any gene: 7. CDR3 sequence: CASSPGQEGTQYF. As DNA, the CDR3 is TGTGCCAGCAGCCCGGGACAGGAGGGAACGCAGTATTTT.

CDR3 protein: CASSPTGENNSPLHF. Written as DNA, the CDR3 is TGTGCCAGTAGTCCGACAGGCGAAAATAATTCACCCCTCCACTTT. This chain links TRBV19 with TRBJ1-6, with D tentatively TRBD1 (6 bases). Germline V gene sequence: CDR1 LNHDA, CDR2 SQIVND (reference sequence). V gave up 5 bases and J gave up 5 bases, with 13 bases separating them. This CDR3 is built from 15 residues.

This rearrangement joins TRBV18 to TRBJ2-1; no definite D call. Germline assignment: CDR1 KGHSH and CDR2 LQKENI. The CDR3 contains 13 residues. V was trimmed by 6 bases and J by 6 bases, leaving 12 bases between them. CDR3 residues: CASSLQLGNEQFF. CDR3 bases: TGTGCCAGCTCCCTACAGCTTGGCAATGAGCAGTTCTTC. Full variable domain (missing parts from reference TRBV18 and TRBJ2-1): NAGVMQNPRHLVRRRGQEARLRCSPMKGHSHVYWYRQLPEEGLKFMVYLQKENIIDESGMPKERFSAEFPKEGPSILRIQQVVRGDSAAYFCASSLQLGNEQFFGPGTRLTVL.

This CDR3 reads CASSNLAGTDTQYF. In nucleotides, the CDR3 is TGTGCCAGTAGTAATCTAGCGGGCACAGATACGCAGTATTTT. The V call is TRBV19, the J call TRBJ2-3, with 7 positions matching TRBD2. Trimming took 4 bases from V and 1 from J; bases not matched to a gene: 2. This CDR3 spans 14 amino acids. The germline gives CDR1 LNHDA, CDR2 SQIVND (reference sequence). Full variable domain (outside the CDR3, taken from reference TRBV19 and TRBJ2-3): DGGITQSPKYLFRKEGQNVTLSCEQNLNHDAMYWYRQDPGQGLRLIYYSQIVNDFQKGDIAEGYSVSREKKESFPLTVTSAQKNPTAFYLCASSNLAGTDTQYFGPGTRLTVL.

DNA of the CDR3: TGTGCCAGCAGGAGAATTGGGACAGGGGGTACTGGGGCCAACGTCCTGACTTTC. Its translation: CASRRIGTGGTGANVLTF. V usage is TRBV2 and J usage is TRBJ2-6, with 11 bases that match TRBD1. The germline CDR1 and CDR2 sequences are SNHLY and FYNNEI. With V trimmed by 6 bases and J by 2 bases, 9 bases remained unmatched. This CDR3 has 18 residues.

V gene TRBV7-3 combines with J gene TRBJ2-7; 8 bases map to TRBD1. V dropped 2 bases and J dropped 6; count of bases not matched to a gene: 6. The CDR3 is 14 amino acids. Germline V lookup: CDR1 SGHTA, CDR2 FQGTGA. CDR3 in amino acids: CASSLPGQGSEQYF. The CDR3 region has the DNA TGTGCCAGCAGCTTACCAGGACAGGGATCCGAGCAGTACTTC.

The chain has TRBV7-3 and TRBJ2-7; 8 nucleotides line up with TRBD1. This CDR3 spans 14 amino acids. V dropped 5 bases and J dropped 5; count of bases not matched to a gene: 8. CDR1 and CDR2 (germline): SGHTA, FQGTGA. Here the CDR3 reads CASSQGQGYHEQYF. The CDR3 DNA reads as TGTGCCAGCAGCCAAGGACAGGGTTATCACGAGCAGTACTTC.

The rearrangement links TRBV19 to TRBJ2-1, with D tentatively TRBD2 (5 bases). The ends were cut back, 6 bases at V and 4 bases at J, with 10 bases in the middle. The CDR3 covers 13 residues. Germline V CDR1 and CDR2: LNHDA, SQIVND (reference sequence). The CDR3 protein is CASRGRRYNEQFF. The CDR3 nucleotides read TGTGCCAGTAGGGGGAGAAGGTACAATGAGCAGTTCTTC. The entire variable domain, with the rest obtained from reference TRBV19 and TRBJ2-1, is as follows: DGGITQSPKYLFRKEGQNVTLSCEQNLNHDAMYWYRQDPGQGLRLIYYSQIVNDFQKGDIAEGYSVSREKKESFPLTVTSAQKNPTAFYLCASRGRRYNEQFFGPGTRLTVL.

This clone was counted a few times. The chain couples TRBV5-1 to TRBJ1-1; 7 bases line up with TRBD1. CDR3 length: 14 amino acids. Germline values: CDR1 SGHRS, CDR2 YFSETQ. V lost 4 bases and J lost 4; bases outside the gene matches: 7. The CDR3 nucleotides read TGCGCCAGCAGCAGAACAGGGGTCGGCACTGAAGCTTTCTTT. Translated: CASSRTGVGTEAFF.

V usage is TRBV24-1 and J usage is TRBJ2-1, with 14 bases fitting TRBD2. Trimming took 3 bases from V and 8 from J; bases not matched to a gene: 5. Germline lookup yields CDR1 KGHDR and CDR2 SFDVKD. The CDR3 extends over 16 amino acids. Here the CDR3 reads CATSDPGLAGVYEQFF. DNA for the CDR3: TGTGCCACCAGTGATCCGGGACTAGCGGGAGTCTATGAGCAGTTCTTC.

The sample holds one count of this clone. The gene calls are TRBV28 and TRBJ1-1, with D perhaps TRBD1 (5 bases). The CDR3 has 13 amino acids. Trimming took 0 bases from V and 8 from J, leaving 10 bases between them. The germline CDR1 and CDR2 sequences are MDHEN and SYDVKM. CDR3 sequence (DNA): TGTGCCAGCAGTTTATGGGGTAGGGGAGAAGCTTTCTTT. Its translation: CASSLWGRGEAFF. Based on the CDR3 plus reference TRBV28 and TRBJ1-1, the full variable domain is DVKVTQSSRYLVKRTGEKVFLECVQDMDHENMFWYRQDPGLGLRLIYFSYDVKMKEKGDIPEGYSVSREKKERFSLILESASTNQTSMYLCASSLWGRGEAFFGQGTRLTVV.

The chain employs TRBV3-1 (or the pseudogene TRBV3-2) and TRBJ1-2, with 10 bases matching TRBD1. Unmatched junction bases numbered 8, after V lost 9 bases and J lost 1 base. Per germline, CDR1 LGHDT and CDR2 YNNKEL (reference sequence). The CDR3 runs to 15 residues. The CDR3 spells CASKRGDRGNYGYTF. CDR3 sequence (DNA): TGTGCCAGTAAACGCGGGGACAGGGGTAACTATGGCTACACCTTC.

This rearrangement joins TRBV27 to TRBJ2-3, with D possibly being TRBD1 (6 bases). The CDR3 totals 16 residues. The V and J ends lost 6 bases and 0 bases respectively, with 16 bases between them. The germline CDR1 and CDR2 sequences are MNHEY and SMNVEV (reference sequence). CDR3 amino acids: CASSPLTGWSTDTQYF. The CDR3 DNA reads TGTGCCAGCAGCCCCTTAACAGGGTGGAGCACAGATACGCAGTATTTT.

The genes are TRBV20-1 and TRBJ1-2; 9 nucleotides agree with TRBD1. The length of the CDR3 is 13 residues. V dropped 3 bases and J dropped 7; count of bases not matched to a gene: 6. In germline, CDR1 is DFQATT, CDR2 SNEGSKA (reference sequence). The CDR3 coding sequence is TGCAGTGCTAGTAGGGACAGGGTTCTTGGCTACACCTTC. Translation: CSASRDRVLGYTF.

This chain connects TRBV7-2 to TRBJ1-1; possibly TRBD1 for D (5 bases). The length of the CDR3 is 12 residues. The germline V gene encodes CDR1 SGHTA and CDR2 FQGNSA. The V end was cut by 5 bases, the J end by 6 bases, with 10 bases between. The DNA for the CDR3 is TGTGCCAGCAGCCGGCGGGACGCTGAAGCTTTCTTT. It is translated as CASSRRDAEAFF.

This clone was counted only a few times. The chain employs TRBV5-1 and TRBJ2-1; TRBD2 agrees at 8 bases. The CDR3 totals 17 residues. Trimming at V came to 3 bases and at J to 0 bases, leaving 8 bases not matched to a gene. Germline V gene sequence: CDR1 SGHRS, CDR2 YFSETQ. CDR3 bases: TGCGCCAGCAGCTCGGGCCCCAGCGGGAGCTCCTACAATGAGCAGTTCTTC. It is translated as CASSSGPSGSSYNEQFF.